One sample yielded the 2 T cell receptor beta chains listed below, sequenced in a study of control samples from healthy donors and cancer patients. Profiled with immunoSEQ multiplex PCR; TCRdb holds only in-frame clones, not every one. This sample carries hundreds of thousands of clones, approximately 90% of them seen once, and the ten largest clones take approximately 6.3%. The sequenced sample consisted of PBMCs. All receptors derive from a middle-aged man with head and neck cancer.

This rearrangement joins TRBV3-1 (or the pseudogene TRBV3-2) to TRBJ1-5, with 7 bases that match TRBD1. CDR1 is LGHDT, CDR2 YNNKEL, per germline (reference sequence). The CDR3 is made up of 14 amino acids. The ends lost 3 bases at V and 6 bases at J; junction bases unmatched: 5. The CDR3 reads CASSQAQGVQPQHF. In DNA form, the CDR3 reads TGTGCCAGCAGCCAGGCCCAGGGGGTTCAGCCCCAGCATTTT.

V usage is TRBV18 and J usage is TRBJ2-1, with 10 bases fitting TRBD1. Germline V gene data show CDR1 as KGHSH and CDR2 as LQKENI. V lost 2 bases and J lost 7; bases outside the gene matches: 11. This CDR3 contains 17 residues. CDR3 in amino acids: CASSPNVDRGHQNEQFF. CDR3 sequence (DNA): TGTGCCAGCTCACCAAACGTTGACAGGGGGCACCAAAATGAGCAGTTCTTC.